These 9 T cell receptor beta chains originate from one sample sequenced in a study of cytomegalovirus exposure and HLA in healthy donors. The method was immunoSEQ multiplex PCR; TCRdb's version includes in-frame clones alone and lacks a portion of them. The repertoire holds around 150,000 clones, around 89% seen once, with around 3% in the top ten. Material: PBMCs. These receptor sequences come from a man between 18 and 29 years old in good health and CMV-seronegative.

The chain uses TRBV29-1 and TRBJ2-1; 10 nucleotides line up with TRBD2. The CDR3 is 14 amino acids. Germline trimming cut 5 bases from V and 10 bases from J; bases unmatched to any gene: 11. CDR1 SQVTM and CDR2 ANQGSEA come from the germline V gene. CDR3 region: CSVNWSGRAREQFF. The CDR3 bases are TGCAGCGTTAATTGGAGCGGGAGGGCCAGGGAGCAGTTCTTC.

The chain couples TRBV30 to TRBJ1-1; a possible D gene is TRBD1 (5 bases). CDR3 size: 11 residues. The V end was cut by 5 bases, the J end by 1 base, with 5 bases between. From germline, CDR1 is GTSNPN and CDR2 SVGIG (reference sequence). The CDR3, as DNA: TGTGCCTGGGACAGGAACACTGAAGCTTTCTTT. Amino acid sequence: CAWDRNTEAFF.

The chain couples TRBV5-1 to TRBJ2-7; D remains unclear. Trimming shortened V by 0 bases and J by 0 bases, and 7 bases separated the two germline ends. Germline CDR1 reads SGHRS; CDR2 reads YFSETQ. This CDR3 is 14 amino acids long. The chain's CDR3 is CASSLGDNSYEQYF. DNA of the CDR3: TGCGCCAGCAGCTTGGGCGACAACTCCTACGAGCAGTACTTC.

This clone showed up just a few times. The chain recombines TRBV6-6 with TRBJ1-2, with a weak D call TRBD1 (6 bases). The CDR3 runs to 14 residues. Germline CDR1 reads MNHNY; CDR2 reads SVGAGI (reference sequence). V lost 0 bases and J 8 bases, leaving 13 bases between the germline ends. The CDR3 reads CASSYSGTLRGYTF. The CDR3 bases are TGTGCCAGCAGTTACTCGGGGACACTCCGGGGCTACACCTTC.

This chain connects TRBV6-1 to TRBJ2-2; the D is unclear. Trimming shortened V by 7 bases and J by 2 bases, and 11 bases separated the two germline ends. The CDR3 totals 14 residues. The germline gives CDR1 MNHNS, CDR2 SASEGT. CDR3 bases: TGTGCCAGCATTCCCCGGTTAAACACCGGGGAGCTGTTTTTT. As protein: CASIPRLNTGELFF.

CDR3 sequence (DNA): TGCACCAGCAGCAACGAAAGTAGGGGGCTGGGCACTGAAGCTTTCTTT. Residues: CTSSNESRGLGTEAFF. The chain joins TRBV1 to TRBJ1-1; the table's D gene call, TRBD1, was not cross checked with the DNA. TRBV1 is listed as a pseudogene. CDR3 size: 16 residues.

The rearrangement links TRBV28 to TRBJ2-1; D remains unclear. Germline-derived CDR1 and CDR2 are MDHEN and SYDVKM. CDR3 size: 14 residues. V lost 7 bases and J lost 4, with 14 bases in between. The CDR3 region is CASMVRRGYNEQFF. The DNA for the CDR3 is TGTGCCAGCATGGTGAGGCGTGGGTACAATGAGCAGTTCTTC.

The V and J genes are TRBV11-2 and TRBJ1-1; D remains ambiguous. The V and J ends lost 5 bases and 0 bases respectively, with 7 bases between them. CDR1 is SGHAT, CDR2 FQNNGV, per germline. This CDR3 is built from 13 residues. The CDR3 DNA reads TGTGCCAGCAGCCGTGTTATGAACACTGAAGCTTTCTTT. This gives the protein CASSRVMNTEAFF.

J is TRBJ1-2 and V is TRBV28, with 7 bases fitting TRBD1. Germline assignment: CDR1 MDHEN and CDR2 SYDVKM. The CDR3 sequence is 16 residues long. Trimming removed 4 bases from V and 8 bases from J; junction bases left unmatched: 16. The CDR3 region is CASSSRPGQTLGGYTF. DNA for the CDR3: TGTGCCAGCAGTTCGAGGCCGGGACAGACGCTTGGCGGCTACACCTTC.